This T cell receptor beta chain was identified in a study of graft-versus-host responses after intestinal transplantation. Study background: Those transplanted obtained multivisceral, liver-intestinal, or isolated intestinal grafts. The study, taken as a whole, reports: Some patients had graft-donor T cell macrochimerism. In their allografts, the ratios of graft-versus-host to host-versus-graft T cell clones were high.

This table comes from immunoSEQ multiplex PCR, and its TCRdb copy is limited to in-frame clones, with some not included. The sample shows approximately 90,000 clones, approximately 90% of them seen only once. Points on this clone: Its target is unknown.

The CDR3 extends over 14 amino acids. Germline CDR1 is SNHLY and CDR2 is FYNNEI. V dropped 8 bases and J dropped 4 bases, with 15 bases sitting between them. This receptor was obtained from a human donor who was the organ donor for an intestinal transplant. The sample in question was unstimulated CD8+ T cells sorted from spleen or lymph node cells, obtained before transplant. The chain combines TRBV2 with TRBJ1-5; D gene ambiguous. The CDR3 loop is CASGRGGSNQPQHF. The CDR3 DNA is TGTGCCAGCGGGCGCGGAGGGTCAAATCAGCCCCAGCATTTT.